This T cell receptor (beta chain) stems from a study of blood T cell repertoires in COVID-19 (dated by TCRdb to about 2020). Turning to the overall study: Samples covering the acute and convalescent phases of COVID-19 were provided by collaborators in the United States, Italy and Spain. The prospective study material was composed of cDNA or gDNA derived from T cells, B-cell-depleted T cells, or PBMCs. The dataset comprised deeply sampled blood TCRbeta repertoires from subjects exposed to, actively infected with, or recovered from COVID-19. The repertoires were made available in a free public database intended to serve as a resource for research on the immune response to SARS-CoV-2. The samples were drawn from the first 160 participants of the ongoing ImmuneRACE study and from over a thousand subjects provided by 6 global collaborators. The sample metadata nearly always contained a de-identified subject ID, COVID-19 status, age in years and sex. Where HLA class I and class II types were available, the types were taken from metadata supplied by the sample provider, not from assay-based typing.

The CDR3 holds 12 amino acids from the cysteine to the phenylalanine. Only the CDR3 DNA stays, 36 bases, in frame from base 1. V sheds 0 bases and J sheds 12 bases, leaving 6 bases between their ends. CDR1 and CDR2, per the germline V gene, are SGHVS and FQNEAQ. The collaborating institutions used their own protocols to collect whole blood in K2EDTA tubes. Collaborator samples were shipped for TCRbeta analysis as frozen whole blood, isolated PBMCs, or DNA extracted from either sample type. About this clone: This clone's antigen is unknown. Base qualities are missing; no much larger clone stands one base away.

TCRbeta CDR3 regions were amplified from genomic DNA using the immunoSEQ Assay, a bias-controlled multiplex PCR. The source study handled its data this way. The number of nucleated cells in each sample was estimated by amplification of reference gene primers within the assay. Sequence reads were collapsed and filtered to measure the absolute abundance of every unique TCRbeta CDR3 rearrangement. For each sample, productive Simpson clonality was calculated as the square root of Simpson's diversity index over productive rearrangements. Here the immuneACCESS table is served through TCRdb, limited to in-frame sequences with V and J called. Missing clones are a known gap in these copies; in checked studies unresolved V genes cover under half, and the rest lacks a known reason. V and J calls and clone size come straight from that table; D and trimming were deduced from the DNA. In all, the sample holds roughly 70,000 clones, and around 87% of those were seen once. The top ten constitute roughly 28% of the sample.

Paper-wide results and their limitations: The quantity of clinical and demographic metadata differed by source and by participant and was supplied without curation.

The sequenced sample was peripheral blood. The rearranged chain carries TRBV7-8 and TRBJ1-6, and perhaps TRBD1 as D gene, on 6 matching bases. The sequence was collected from a woman over 75 with active or convalescent COVID-19. CDR3 reads: CASSLAGGPLHF. The DNA reads TGTGCCAGCAGCTTAGCAGGGGGACCCCTCCACTTT. The full variable domain, completed from the reference TRBV7-8 and TRBJ1-6 proteins outside the CDR3, reads GAGVSQSPRYKVAKRGQDVALRCDPISGHVSLFWYQQALGQGPEFLTYFQNEAQLDKSGLPSDRFFAERPEGSVSTLKIQRTQQEDSAVYLCASSLAGGPLHFGNGTRLTVT.